This T cell receptor beta chain originates from a study of T cells in Graves' hyperthyroidism and ophthalmopathy. Only a few counts were recorded for this clonotype. The CDR3 sequence is 19 residues long. V was cut by 1 base and J by 0 bases, with 19 bases left in between. Germline values: CDR1 DFQATT, CDR2 SNEGSKA (reference sequence). Clinical Activity Scores of at least 3, NOSPECS grades of at least 4 and durations under 3 months characterized ophthalmopathy patients. Amplified TCR beta CDR3 regions came from RNA transcripts. The TCR CDR3 first-round RT-PCR relied on the HTBI primer set. TCRdb processed the multiplex PCR reads anew with MiXCR; each CDR3 protein has one entry. The sample contains 300,000 to 500,000 distinct CDR3 sequences, 11% to 15% of which appear only once.

The sequence came from a man in his fifties or sixties with Graves' ophthalmopathy. The sequenced sample consisted of blood. V is TRBV20-1 and J is TRBJ2-6, with D perhaps TRBD1 or TRBD2 (5 bases each). This CDR3 is CSARALFRDAPSGANVLTF. The CDR3 bases are TGCAGTGCTAGAGCCTTATTCCGGGACGCTCCCTCTGGGGCCAACGTCCTGACTTTC.